The 30 T cell receptor beta chains below all came from one sample that was sequenced in a study of cytomegalovirus exposure and HLA in healthy donors. Primers included in the PCR were 60 Vbeta and 13 Jbeta primers. The protocol was immunoSEQ multiplex PCR, while the TCRdb copy is restricted to in-frame clones and leaves out a portion. The table has 150,000 to 200,000 clones, 84% seen once. Material for sequencing was PBMCs. These receptors came from a man in his fifties or sixties in good health and CMV-seropositive.

This chain uses TRBV6-5 with TRBJ1-1; TRBD1 agrees at 7 bases. J gave up 7 bases and V 7 bases, and 6 bases lay outside the gene matches. CDR3 length: 12 residues. Germline V CDR1 and CDR2: MNHEY, SVGAGI. Here the CDR3 reads CASTPRQGEAFF. For the CDR3, the DNA is TGTGCCAGCACTCCTCGACAGGGTGAAGCTTTCTTT.

The chain uses TRBV11-3 and TRBJ2-1, with 10 bases lining up with TRBD2. This CDR3 is built from 14 residues. CDR1 and CDR2 (germline): SGHNT, YENEEA. J lost 4 bases, V lost 5 bases, and 2 bases had no gene match. The CDR3 sequence: CASSRTSGYNEQFF. In DNA form, the CDR3 reads TGTGCCAGCAGCCGGACTAGCGGATACAATGAGCAGTTCTTC.

The rearrangement links TRBV29-1 to TRBJ1-2, with a tentative D call TRBD1 (5 bases). Between the trimmed V and J ends, which lost 7 bases and 4 bases, there was a span of 10 bases. CDR3 size: 11 residues. Per germline, CDR1 SQVTM and CDR2 ANQGSEA. CDR3 region: CSAPDSYGYTF. Written as DNA, the CDR3 is TGCAGCGCTCCAGACAGCTATGGCTACACCTTC.

The J gene is TRBJ1-5, the V gene TRBV6-1; 8 nucleotides line up with TRBD1. The CDR3 totals 14 residues. The germline V gene has CDR1 MNHNS and CDR2 SASEGT. With 4 bases clipped from V and 2 bases from J, the junction kept 1 base outside the gene matches. The DNA for the CDR3 is TGTGCCAGCAGTGTACAGGGGGGCAATCAGCCCCAGCATTTT. Translating it yields CASSVQGGNQPQHF.

V usage is TRBV6-5 and J usage is TRBJ2-7, with D possibly TRBD1 on 5 matching bases. V dropped 6 bases and J dropped 0 bases, with 18 bases sitting between them. Germline values: CDR1 MNHEY, CDR2 SVGAGI. The CDR3 covers 16 residues. DNA of the CDR3: TGTGCCAGCAGCTACACCCGGCAGGGCCTCTCCTACGAGCAGTACTTC. Translated: CASSYTRQGLSYEQYF.

This chain links TRBV5-1 with TRBJ1-2, with 9 bases matching TRBD1. V dropped 4 bases and J dropped 4; count of bases not matched to a gene: 23. In germline, CDR1 is SGHRS, CDR2 YFSETQ. This CDR3 comprises 20 residues. The CDR3 loop reads CASSPVPKTGGSPLVYGYTF. The CDR3 DNA follows: TGCGCCAGCAGCCCGGTGCCGAAGACAGGGGGGTCTCCTCTGGTCTATGGCTACACCTTC.

This clone was counted a single time. The J gene is TRBJ2-5, the V gene TRBV6-1; D possibly corresponds to TRBD1 (6 bases). V lost 5 bases and J 2 bases, leaving 18 bases between the germline ends. CDR3 length: 16 amino acids. Germline V gene data show CDR1 as MNHNS and CDR2 as SASEGT. This chain's CDR3 is CASSQEGVRVQETQYF. CDR3 nucleotide sequence: TGTGCCAGCAGTCAAGAGGGGGTTAGGGTTCAAGAGACCCAGTACTTC.

The chain joins TRBV6-5 to TRBJ2-3, with D hard to call. Germline V gene data show CDR1 as MNHEY and CDR2 as SVGAGI. The CDR3 covers 11 residues. V gave up 7 bases and J gave up 4 bases, with 6 bases separating them. As DNA, the CDR3 is TGTGCCAGCACAGAGGCAGATACGCAGTATTTT. Amino acids: CASTEADTQYF.

CDR3 amino acids: CASSRTAMNTEAFF. The CDR3 coding sequence is TGTGCCAGCTCTCGGACAGCAATGAACACTGAAGCTTTCTTT. This chain uses TRBV28 with TRBJ1-1, with D possibly TRBD1 on 6 matching bases. Trimming pared 8 bases from V and 0 bases from J, leaving 13 bases between. From germline, CDR1 is MDHEN and CDR2 SYDVKM. This CDR3 is 14 amino acids long.

V is TRBV11-2 and J is TRBJ2-1, with TRBD2 identical over 9 bases. Germline assignment: CDR1 SGHAT and CDR2 FQNNGV. CDR3 size: 16 residues. The V and J ends lost 3 bases and 7 bases, in that order; junction bases with no gene match: 10. CDR3 region: CASSLDLASGVNEQFF. CDR3 nucleotides: TGTGCCAGCAGCTTGGACCTTGCTAGCGGGGTTAATGAGCAGTTCTTC.

The CDR3 spells CASSLTFPQHSPLHF. CDR3 nucleotide sequence: TGTGCCAGCAGCCTCACTTTCCCCCAACATTCACCCCTCCACTTT. The chain combines TRBV14 with TRBJ1-6; D remains unclear. The V end was cut by 4 bases, the J end by 8 bases, with 15 bases between. CDR3 length equals 15 residues. Germline V gives CDR1 SGHDN, CDR2 FVKESK.

This clone was detected only once. The junction differs from germline at one of its ends, possibly a read error. The V and J genes are TRBV6-5 and TRBJ2-7; D possibly corresponds to TRBD2 (5 bases). This CDR3 is built from 15 residues. Germline V gene sequence: CDR1 MNHEY, CDR2 SVGAGI. For the CDR3, the DNA is TGTGCCGGCAGTTACCGCGGGTCCTACTCCTACGAGCAGTACTTC. This translates into CAGSYRGSYSYEQYF.

J is TRBJ2-7 and V is TRBV18; 7 positions match TRBD1. Germline V CDR1 and CDR2: KGHSH, LQKENI. V lost 1 base to trimming and J lost 6 bases; unmatched junction nucleotides: 15. The CDR3 sequence is 17 residues long. In DNA form, the CDR3 reads TGTGCCAGCTCACCACTGCCTAAACAGGGGTTTGCCTCCGAGCAGTACTTC. Amino acids: CASSPLPKQGFASEQYF.

The gene calls are TRBV11-3 and TRBJ2-3; D remains unclear. This CDR3 spans 13 amino acids. Germline V CDR1 and CDR2: SGHNT, YENEEA. Between the trimmed V and J ends, which lost 2 bases and 5 bases, there was a span of 8 bases. The CDR3 spells CASSLLVGDTQYF. In DNA form, the CDR3 reads TGTGCCAGCAGCTTACTAGTGGGAGATACGCAGTATTTT.

This clone was observed a handful of times. This rearrangement joins TRBV6-1 to TRBJ1-3; 7 bases align to TRBD1. The CDR3 covers 16 residues. V lost 2 bases, J lost 4 bases, and 8 bases stayed unmatched. Germline V gene data show CDR1 as MNHNS and CDR2 as SASEGT. The CDR3 nucleotides are TGTGCCAGCAGTGAACCCCAGCTGACAGGGGGAAACACCATATATTTT. It is translated as CASSEPQLTGGNTIYF.

The chain couples TRBV6-1 to TRBJ1-5, with 9 bases lining up with TRBD1. This CDR3 has 15 amino acids. The trim removed 6 bases at V and 4 bases at J, leaving 7 bases unmatched. Germline-derived CDR1 and CDR2 are MNHNS and SASEGT. The CDR3 DNA reads TGTGCCAGCAGGGTGGACAGGGGAAGAAATCAGCCCCAGCATTTT. Protein: CASRVDRGRNQPQHF.

This clone was seen a single time. The chain carries TRBV2 and TRBJ2-5, with 8 positions matching TRBD2. The closer fit of TRBJ2-7 to the DNA end suggests the J call may be wrong. Germline assignment: CDR1 SNHLY and CDR2 FYNNEI. The CDR3 is 14 amino acids. CDR3 region: CASSPGLVSYEQYF. As DNA, the CDR3 is TGTGCCAGCAGTCCGGGACTAGTCTCCTACGAGCAGTACTTC.

V is TRBV10-2 and J is TRBJ2-7, with TRBD1 matching over 8 bases. The CDR3 is 12 residues long. Trimming took 10 bases from V and 4 from J; bases not matched to a gene: 6. CDR1 is WSHSY and CDR2 is SAAADI in the germline V gene. The CDR3 here is CATSTGAYEQYF. In DNA, the CDR3 is TGCGCCACCTCGACAGGGGCGTACGAGCAGTACTTC.

J is TRBJ2-7 and V is TRBV7-8; TRBD1 aligns across 9 bases. The CDR3 has 14 amino acids. Germline V CDR1 and CDR2: SGHVS, FQNEAQ. Losses at the gene ends were 5 bases for V and 7 bases for J; bases not matched to a gene: 9. This CDR3 is CASSQRTGVGEQYV. The CDR3 region has the DNA TGTGCCAGCAGCCAGAGGACAGGGGTTGGGGAGCAGTACGTC.

The chain employs TRBV27 and TRBJ2-1; D unresolved. The V end lost 6 bases, the J end lost 5 bases, and 5 bases lay between the germline ends. Germline CDR1 reads MNHEY; CDR2 reads SMNVEV (reference sequence). This CDR3 comprises 11 residues. The CDR3 sequence: CASRSNNEQFF. The CDR3 DNA follows: TGTGCCAGCAGATCTAACAATGAGCAGTTCTTC.

This rearrangement joins TRBV5-6 to TRBJ1-1; 7 bases map to TRBD1. The CDR3 consists of 16 residues. The ends lost 2 bases at V and 1 base at J; junction bases unmatched: 8. Germline-derived CDR1 and CDR2 are SGHDT and YYEEEE. Here the CDR3 reads CASSFTLGQANTEAFF. The CDR3 DNA reads TGTGCCAGCAGCTTTACCCTAGGACAGGCGAACACTGAAGCTTTCTTT.

This rearrangement joins TRBV27 to TRBJ1-1, with D unclear. CDR3 length: 13 residues. Germline CDR1 and CDR2: MNHEY and SMNVEV (reference sequence). The V end was cut by 7 bases, the J end by 0 bases, with 9 bases between. CDR3 sequence: CASTGVMNTEAFF. The CDR3 nucleotides read TGTGCCAGCACCGGAGTGATGAACACTGAAGCTTTCTTT.

V is TRBV7-8 and J is TRBJ2-1; TRBD2 agrees at 12 bases. Trimming took 1 base from V and 4 from J; bases not matched to a gene: 11. CDR1 is SGHVS, CDR2 FQNEAQ, per germline. The CDR3 is 19 residues long. CDR3 region: CASSLGVAVLAGGYNEQFF. CDR3 sequence (DNA): TGTGCCAGCAGCTTAGGGGTGGCTGTCCTAGCGGGGGGGTACAATGAGCAGTTCTTC. Based on the CDR3 plus reference TRBV7-8 and TRBJ2-1, the full variable domain is GAGVSQSPRYKVAKRGQDVALRCDPISGHVSLFWYQQALGQGPEFLTYFQNEAQLDKSGLPSDRFFAERPEGSVSTLKIQRTQQEDSAVYLCASSLGVAVLAGGYNEQFFGPGTRLTVL.

This sequence joins TRBV2 and TRBJ2-3; TRBD2 matches at 10 bases. Trimming removed 2 bases from V and 6 bases from J; junction bases left unmatched: 11. CDR3 length: 17 amino acids. Per the germline V gene, CDR1 is SNHLY and CDR2 is FYNNEI. The CDR3 DNA follows: TGTGCCAGCAGTGAATGGACTAGCGGCCAAGGGGCGGATACGCAGTATTTT. Its translation: CASSEWTSGQGADTQYF.

This clone showed up just once. The chain carries TRBV15 and TRBJ2-7; 7 bases are a match to TRBD1. Trimming at V came to 5 bases and at J to 4 bases, leaving 11 bases not matched to a gene. CDR1 is LNHNV and CDR2 is YYDKDF in the germline V gene (reference sequence). The CDR3 contains 15 residues. This CDR3 is CATSGGRDRYYEQYV. The CDR3 DNA is TGTGCCACCAGCGGGGGCCGGGACAGATATTACGAGCAGTACGTC.

This clone is a singleton in its sample. J is TRBJ1-1 and V is TRBV7-6; a weak D match, TRBD1 (5 bases). The CDR3 covers 14 residues. V gave up 5 bases and J gave up 0 bases, with 10 bases separating them. The germline CDR1 and CDR2 sequences are SGHVS and FNYEAQ. The CDR3 loop is CASSRGDLNTEAFF. CDR3 in DNA: TGTGCCAGCAGCCGGGGGGATTTGAACACTGAAGCTTTCTTT.

This clone was recorded a few times. This sequence joins TRBV7-3 and TRBJ2-2, with a possible D match to TRBD1 (5 bases). The V and J ends lost 2 bases and 7 bases respectively, with 8 bases between them. Germline CDR1 and CDR2: SGHTA and FQGTGA. The CDR3 has 13 residues. The CDR3 here is CASSLQGNGELFF. The CDR3, as DNA: TGTGCCAGCAGCTTACAGGGTAACGGGGAGCTGTTTTTT.

The V and J genes are TRBV15 and TRBJ2-2; 8 positions match TRBD1. The CDR3 loop spans 15 amino acids. The germline V gene encodes CDR1 LNHNV and CDR2 YYDKDF (reference sequence). With V trimmed by 0 bases and J by 6 bases, 3 bases remained unmatched. For the CDR3, the DNA is TGTGCCACCAGCAGAGAAGGCAGGGGGCCCGGGGAGCTGTTTTTT. This gives the protein CATSREGRGPGELFF.

This chain connects TRBV7-9 to TRBJ2-3; weak D call: TRBD2 (6 bases). CDR1 SEHNR and CDR2 FQNEAQ come from the germline V gene (reference sequence). The CDR3 runs to 16 residues. The V end lost 4 bases, the J end lost 3 bases, and 17 bases lay between the germline ends. CDR3 coding DNA: TGTGCCAGCAGCTCCAATTGGGCGGGGCGGACAGATACGCAGTATTTT. Translating it yields CASSSNWAGRTDTQYF.

V usage is TRBV10-3 and J usage is TRBJ2-7; TRBD2 agrees at 8 bases. Unmatched junction bases numbered 13, after V lost 6 bases and J lost 3 bases. The CDR3 sequence is 16 residues long. CDR1 is ENHRY and CDR2 is SYGVKD in the germline V gene. The CDR3 sequence: CAIRSSGGRDFYEQYF. The CDR3 DNA reads TGTGCCATCAGGTCGAGCGGGGGCAGGGATTTCTACGAGCAGTACTTC.